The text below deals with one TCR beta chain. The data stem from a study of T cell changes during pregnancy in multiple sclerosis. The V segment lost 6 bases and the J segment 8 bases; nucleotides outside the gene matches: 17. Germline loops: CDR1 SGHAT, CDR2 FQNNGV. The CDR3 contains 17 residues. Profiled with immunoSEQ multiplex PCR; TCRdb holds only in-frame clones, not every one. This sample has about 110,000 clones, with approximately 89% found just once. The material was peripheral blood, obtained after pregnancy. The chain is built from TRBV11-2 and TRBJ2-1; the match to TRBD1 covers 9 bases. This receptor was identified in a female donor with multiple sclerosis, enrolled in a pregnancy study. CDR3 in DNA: TGTGCCAGCAGTACGGGACCCGGGACAGGGTCTGGGGATGAGCAGTTCTTC. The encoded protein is CASSTGPGTGSGDEQFF.